A single sample is the source of the 4 T cell receptor delta chains below, sequenced in a study of gamma-delta chains in newborns, infants, children. TCRdb reran clone calling via CATT on the reads. The table shows approximately 4,000 delta-chain clones, with around 43% occurring only once. The sequencing here drew on blood, taken at week 6. The receptors shown here come from a child who was a newborn, infant or young child, either healthy, febrile or measles-vaccinated (not recorded which).

The chain recombines TRDV1 with TRDJ1, with no clear D. The germline gives CDR1 TSWWSYY, CDR2 QGS. The CDR3 loop spans 13 amino acids. Trimming cost V 2 bases and J 6 bases, with 10 bases left between them. CDR3 residues: CALGEAVRNKLIF. CDR3 nucleotide sequence: TGTGCTCTTGGGGAAGCGGTACGGAATAAACTCATCTTT.

A remark on this clone: A read error may account for a junction end that differs from germline. The rearrangement uses TRDV1 and TRDJ1; D may be TRDD3 (5 bases). Germline V CDR1 and CDR2: TSWWSYY, QGS. The CDR3 has 16 residues. CDR3 nucleotides: TGTGCTCTTGGGATCCCCCTGACGGAGGGGACCGGTAAACTCATCTTT. This encodes CALGIPLTEGTGKLIF.

V gene TRDV1 combines with J gene TRDJ1; 7 nucleotides line up with TRDD3. After removal of 3 bases from V and 3 bases from J, the junction contained 13 bases not matched to a gene. This CDR3 has 17 amino acids. Germline CDR1 TSWWSYY, CDR2 QGS. The CDR3 protein is CALGDPDWGTSADKLIF. The CDR3 DNA is TGTGCTCTTGGGGATCCCGATTGGGGGACTAGCGCCGATAAACTCATCTTT.

Concerning this clone itself: This may be a read error, as it is one base from a much larger clone. The chain recombines TRDV2 with TRDJ1, with 9 nucleotides matching TRDD3. The V and J ends lost 3 bases and 3 bases, in that order; junction bases with no gene match: 16. Germline V gives CDR1 GEAIGNYY, CDR2 EKD. The CDR3 consists of 18 residues. CDR3: CACDGVASPGDTSDKLIF. The CDR3 DNA follows: TGTGCCTGTGACGGGGTGGCTAGTCCGGGGGATACCTCCGATAAACTCATCTTT.